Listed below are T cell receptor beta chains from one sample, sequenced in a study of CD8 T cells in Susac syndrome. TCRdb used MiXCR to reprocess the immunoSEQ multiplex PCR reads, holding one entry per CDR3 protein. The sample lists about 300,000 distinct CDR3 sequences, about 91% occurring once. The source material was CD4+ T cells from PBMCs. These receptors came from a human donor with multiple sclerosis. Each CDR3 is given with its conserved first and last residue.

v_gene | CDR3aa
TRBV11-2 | CASSLDRMTYEQYF
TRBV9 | CASSGNRDRGTDTQYF
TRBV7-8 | CASSLREGLGNTIYF
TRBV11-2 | CASSRLIAGWGTGELFF
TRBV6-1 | CASSEVPPGQGGTGELFF
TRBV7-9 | CASSLRIQAGNTEAFF
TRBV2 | CASSEEGASEKLFF
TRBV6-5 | CASRPSRQSNEQFF
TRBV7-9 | CASSLITLETQYF
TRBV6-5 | CASSYSGANEQFF
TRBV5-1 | CASSPGLVSDEQYF
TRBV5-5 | CASSLERSYNSPLHF
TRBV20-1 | CSAPRTSGRDTQYF
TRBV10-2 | CASSDSGPRGPYF
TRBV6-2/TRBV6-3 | CASSVAVAGANVLTF
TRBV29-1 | CSGRQPNEKLFF
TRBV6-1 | CASSRTSGGAGEQFF
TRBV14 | CASSHQGTADIQYF
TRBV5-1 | CASSLMIRETQYF
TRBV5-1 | CASRVGRNQETQYF
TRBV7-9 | CASTPRQGASGNTIYF
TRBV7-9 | CASSSSGAGTQYF
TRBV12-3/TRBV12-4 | CASRPPTRPGELFF
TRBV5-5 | CASSSNTGAKDGYTF
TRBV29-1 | CSVPPLEANYGYTF
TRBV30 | CAWKGRREGEQYF
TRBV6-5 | CASSYSARDSPLHF
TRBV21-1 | CASTPLRRGKDLSNQPQHF
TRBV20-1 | CSASGELGVETQYF
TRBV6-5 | CASSEILRDTTNF
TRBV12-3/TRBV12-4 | CASSSGTPDTQYF
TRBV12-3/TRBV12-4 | CASSLALGYGYTF
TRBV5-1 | CASSFAGETQYF
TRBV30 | CAWSVGTNEKLFF
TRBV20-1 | CSASDGTGKTGNTIYF
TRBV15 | CATSRDMGTGELFF
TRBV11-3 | CASSLAASADTQYF
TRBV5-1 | CASSLSRGPYTDTQYF
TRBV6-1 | CASERLSGELFF
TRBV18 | CASSRYQGEYEQYF
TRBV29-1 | CSVGGSVTDTQYF
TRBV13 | CASSSRGAGDTQYF
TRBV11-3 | CASSLGGTTDTQYF
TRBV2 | CASSKDRGALYEQYF
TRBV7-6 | CASSPWEFTDTQYF
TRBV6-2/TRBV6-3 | CASSLQGQAIQYF
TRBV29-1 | CSVVARSYEQYF
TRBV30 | CAWSRNLRDPGFGYGYTF
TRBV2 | CASSEGLAGGVDTQYF
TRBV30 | CAWSVQVDTEAFF
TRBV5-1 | CASSIEGARPGTQYF
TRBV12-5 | CARVRAGPTYEQYF
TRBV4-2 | CASSQNTRGDTQYF